The 32 T cell receptor beta chains below come from one sample, sequenced in a study of cytomegalovirus exposure and HLA in healthy donors. Primers included in the PCR were 60 Vbeta and 13 Jbeta primers. Clones were read by immunoSEQ multiplex PCR, and TCRdb kept only the in-frame ones, dropping some. The sample consists of 130,000 or so clones, roughly 77% of them appearing once. The specimen sequenced was PBMCs. The source is a man aged 25 to 45 in good health and CMV-seronegative.

This chain uses TRBV7-2 with TRBJ1-1; 7 bases are a match to TRBD1. Per the germline V gene, CDR1 is SGHTA and CDR2 is FQGNSA. There are 16 residues in the CDR3. V gave up 5 bases and J gave up 5 bases; unmatched junction bases: 14. The CDR3 DNA reads as TGTGCCAGCAGCCGAAGAGGTGGAGGGGGCTTGACTGAAGCTTTCTTT. Residues: CASSRRGGGGLTEAFF. Supplemented by reference TRBV7-2 and TRBJ1-1, the full variable domain reads GAGVSQSPSNKVTEKGKDVELRCDPISGHTALYWYRQSLGQGLEFLIYFQGNSAPDKSGLPSDRFSAERTGGSVSTLTIQRTQQEDSAVYLCASSRRGGGGLTEAFFGQGTRLTVV.

CDR3 residues: CASSRDLGGSRGYTF. The CDR3 nucleotides are TGTGCCAGCAGCCGGGATTTAGGGGGCTCTCGTGGCTACACCTTC. The chain employs TRBV5-5 and TRBJ1-2; TRBD1 matches 7 bases. The germline V gene encodes CDR1 SGHKS and CDR2 YYEKEE (reference sequence). This CDR3 region has 15 residues. The trim removed 4 bases at V and 7 bases at J, leaving 13 bases unmatched. The variable domain in full, completed from reference TRBV5-5 and TRBJ1-2, reads DAGVTQSPTHLIKTRGQQVTLRCSPISGHKSVSWYQQVLGQGPQFIFQYYEKEERGRGNFPDRFSARQFPNYSSELNVNALLLGDSALYLCASSRDLGGSRGYTFGSGTRLTVV.

V is TRBV27 and J is TRBJ1-6; 9 nucleotides align to TRBD1. The V gene's germline CDR1 is MNHEY and CDR2 SMNVEV (reference sequence). The CDR3 sequence is 15 residues long. The ends lost 6 bases at V and 7 bases at J; junction bases unmatched: 7. The CDR3 here is CASSRRQGENSPLHF. Written as DNA, the CDR3 is TGTGCCAGCAGCCGTCGACAGGGGGAAAATTCACCCCTCCACTTT.

This chain links TRBV6-1 with TRBJ1-4, with 9 bases fitting TRBD1. Germline V lookup: CDR1 MNHNS, CDR2 SASEGT. J lost 6 bases, V lost 4 bases, and 9 bases had no gene match. This CDR3 region has 16 residues. For the CDR3, the DNA is TGTGCCAGCAGTGGGATCGGGAGACAGGGGGATGAAAAACTGTTTTTT. It translates to CASSGIGRQGDEKLFF.

This clone was recorded a few times. This chain connects TRBV6-5 to TRBJ1-5; D perhaps matches TRBD1 (5 bases). V was cut by 0 bases and J by 2 bases, with 11 bases left in between. The CDR3 is 16 residues long. Germline V gene sequence: CDR1 MNHEY, CDR2 SVGAGI. Here the CDR3 reads CASSYSNPGGNQPQHF. CDR3 in DNA: TGTGCCAGCAGTTACTCGAACCCGGGGGGCAATCAGCCCCAGCATTTT.

J is TRBJ2-1 and V is TRBV18, with D maybe TRBD1 (6 bases). This CDR3 has 14 amino acids. CDR1 KGHSH and CDR2 LQKENI come from the germline V gene. Deletions cut 5 bases from V and 6 bases from J, with 14 bases between. CDR3 sequence (DNA): TGTGCCAGCTCAGGAATGACAGGCCTCAATGAGCAGTTCTTC. It specifies CASSGMTGLNEQFF.

The chain uses TRBV7-2 and TRBJ2-1; D possibly corresponds to TRBD2 (6 bases). Germline CDR1 SGHTA, CDR2 FQGNSA. CDR3 size: 13 residues. Trimming removed 9 bases from V and 11 bases from J, with 20 bases in between. CDR3 protein: CASMPRTGLKQFF. CDR3 coding DNA: TGTGCCAGTATGCCCAGGACCGGACTAAAGCAGTTCTTC.

This chain links TRBV7-6 with TRBJ2-3, with D unresolved. Germline CDR1 is SGHVS and CDR2 is FNYEAQ. The CDR3 totals 13 residues. The V end lost 4 bases, the J end lost 6 bases, and 11 bases lay between the germline ends. CDR3 nucleotide sequence: TGTGCCAGCAGCTCAAAACCAGCGGATACGCAGTATTTT. Translating gives CASSSKPADTQYF.

This rearrangement joins TRBV7-2 to TRBJ1-1; tentatively, D is TRBD1 (5 bases). CDR1 and CDR2 from the germline V gene are SGHTA and FQGNSA. The CDR3 totals 17 residues. Deletions cut 6 bases from V and 1 base from J, with 21 bases between. The CDR3 coding sequence is TGTGCCAGCAGTTCTGGGGGGAGAGGGGCGAGGAACACTGAAGCTTTCTTT. Translation gives CASSSGGRGARNTEAFF.

This chain connects TRBV2 to TRBJ2-7; 8 positions match TRBD1. Germline CDR1 is SNHLY and CDR2 is FYNNEI. This CDR3 is 16 amino acids long. V lost 8 bases, J lost 6 bases, and 18 bases stayed unmatched. CDR3 sequence reads: CASPRTGSTGDGEQYF. Here the CDR3 DNA reads TGTGCCAGCCCGCGCACGGGATCGACAGGGGACGGCGAGCAGTACTTC.

V gene TRBV28 combines with J gene TRBJ2-6; 12 nucleotides match TRBD1. The CDR3 length is 17 residues. Germline assignment: CDR1 MDHEN and CDR2 SYDVKM. V shed 7 bases, J shed 2 bases, and the junction held 6 bases outside the gene matches. The CDR3: CASTKGTGGAGANVLTF. In DNA, the CDR3 is TGTGCCAGCACCAAAGGGACAGGGGGCGCTGGGGCCAACGTCCTGACTTTC.

V usage is TRBV18 and J usage is TRBJ1-5, with D possibly TRBD1 on 6 matching bases. The germline V and J ends were trimmed by 6 bases and 0 bases, with 15 bases remaining between them. This CDR3 has 16 residues. Germline V gene lookup returns CDR1 KGHSH and CDR2 LQKENI. CDR3 DNA sequence: TGTGCCAGCTCGGAGGAACAGGGTGGTAGCAATCAGCCCCAGCATTTT. It yields the protein CASSEEQGGSNQPQHF. Complete variable domain (other parts from reference TRBV18 and TRBJ1-5): NAGVMQNPRHLVRRRGQEARLRCSPMKGHSHVYWYRQLPEEGLKFMVYLQKENIIDESGMPKERFSAEFPKEGPSILRIQQVVRGDSAAYFCASSEEQGGSNQPQHFGDGTRLSIL.

As for this clone: The identical CDR3 is also encoded by other nucleotide sequences in the sample. The chain couples TRBV28 to TRBJ1-3; 7 bases agree with TRBD1. The CDR3 has 16 residues. Unmatched junction bases numbered 4, after V lost 2 bases and J lost 0 bases. Germline values: CDR1 MDHEN, CDR2 SYDVKM. As DNA, the CDR3 is TGTGCCAGCAGTTTAAGGGGGCGCTCCTCTGGAAACACCATATATTTT. Translated, it gives CASSLRGRSSGNTIYF.

The rearrangement joins TRBV5-3 to TRBJ2-7, with 7 bases fitting TRBD1. Being an ORF, TRBV5-3 has a function that is uncertain. J gave up 1 base and V 2 bases, and 15 bases lay outside the gene matches. The CDR3 consists of 18 residues. The CDR3 sequence is CARSFRFSKTGLSYEQYF. The CDR3 DNA sequence: TGTGCCAGAAGCTTTCGATTTTCGAAGACAGGGTTATCCTACGAGCAGTACTTC.

J is TRBJ2-7 and V is TRBV7-2; D is ambiguous. Germline loops: CDR1 SGHTA, CDR2 FQGNSA. Trimming stripped 2 bases from V and 2 bases from J, with 7 bases between. The CDR3 totals 13 residues. CDR3 protein: CASSLHQTYEQYF. The CDR3 coding sequence is TGTGCCAGCAGCTTACATCAAACCTACGAGCAGTACTTC.

The genes are TRBV7-9 and TRBJ1-4; 11 nucleotides agree with TRBD1. The CDR3 has 15 residues. The junction had 4 bases not matched to a gene; V was cut back by 6 bases and J by 4 bases. The germline gives CDR1 SEHNR, CDR2 FQNEAQ (reference sequence). CDR3 loop: CASSRTGGGNEKLFF. The CDR3 bases are TGTGCCAGCAGTCGGACAGGGGGCGGTAATGAAAAACTGTTTTTT.

The rearrangement links TRBV5-1 to TRBJ1-1; no clear D. CDR1 SGHRS and CDR2 YFSETQ come from the germline V gene. This CDR3 is built from 13 residues. V dropped 2 bases and J dropped 4 bases, with 9 bases sitting between them. Here the CDR3 DNA reads TGCGCCAGCAGCTTTGAGGTCATCACTGAAGCTTTCTTT. It yields the protein CASSFEVITEAFF.

The rearrangement links TRBV5-1 to TRBJ2-5; perhaps TRBD2 as D (5 bases). V lost 7 bases to trimming and J lost 5 bases, with 18 bases between them. From germline, CDR1 is SGHRS and CDR2 YFSETQ. This CDR3 has 14 amino acids. CDR3 sequence reads: CASGWAVREETQYF. CDR3 bases: TGCGCCAGCGGCTGGGCTGTTAGGGAGGAGACCCAGTACTTC.

In this sample, this clone turned up a few times. The chain has TRBV7-9 and TRBJ1-1; 8 bases map to TRBD1. The CDR3 loop spans 14 amino acids. CDR1 and CDR2 from the germline V gene are SEHNR and FQNEAQ (reference sequence). V lost 3 bases, J lost 1 base, and 1 base stayed unmatched. CDR3 in amino acids: CASSFGQGNTEAFF. DNA of the CDR3: TGTGCCAGCAGCTTTGGACAGGGGAACACTGAAGCTTTCTTT.

The CDR3 here is CASSQARGSGYTF. The CDR3 DNA reads as TGCGCCAGCAGCCAAGCGCGGGGCTCTGGCTACACCTTC. V usage is TRBV4-1 and J usage is TRBJ1-2; tentatively, D is TRBD1 (5 bases). V lost 1 base and J 7 bases, leaving 10 bases between the germline ends. The CDR3 is 13 amino acids. CDR1 and CDR2 (germline): MGHRA, YSYEKL.

The rearrangement joins TRBV5-1 to TRBJ2-3; 10 bases map to TRBD1. The germline CDR1 and CDR2 sequences are SGHRS and YFSETQ. Trimming took 2 bases from V and 0 from J; bases not matched to a gene: 6. The CDR3 has 17 residues. CDR3 sequence reads: CASSLGQGGSSTDTQYF. As DNA, the CDR3 is TGCGCCAGCAGCTTAGGACAGGGGGGAAGTAGCACAGATACGCAGTATTTT.

This chain uses TRBV27 with TRBJ2-7; D gene ambiguous. The CDR3 totals 14 residues. Trimming left V 0 bases short and J 4 bases short, with 10 bases between. From germline, CDR1 is MNHEY and CDR2 SMNVEV (reference sequence). The CDR3 coding sequence is TGTGCCAGCAGTTTATCAATTGACTCATACGAGCAGTACTTC. Translating it yields CASSLSIDSYEQYF.

This clone was counted once. This chain uses TRBV15 with TRBJ2-4; 7 bases align to TRBD1. V shed 4 bases, J shed 2 bases, and the junction held 14 bases outside the gene matches. CDR1 is LNHNV, CDR2 YYDKDF, per germline (reference sequence). The length of the CDR3 is 18 residues. CDR3 bases: TGTGCCACCAGCATAGGATTGAGGGGGCTGGGATCCAAAAACATTCAGTACTTC. Amino acid sequence: CATSIGLRGLGSKNIQYF.

The V call is TRBV12-1, the J call TRBJ1-5; the DNA was not compared with TRBD1, the D call given in the table. TRBV12-1 is termed a pseudogene. CDR3 length: 15 residues. CDR3 coding DNA: TGTGCCAGCAGCCTCCGGACAGTCCTTGCCCAGCCCCAGCATTTT. Its translation: CASSLRTVLAQPQHF.

The rearrangement uses TRBV7-2 and TRBJ2-2; 10 bases line up with TRBD2. Germline V gives CDR1 SGHTA, CDR2 FQGNSA. The CDR3 is 16 residues long. The J segment lost 4 bases and the V segment lost 4 bases, leaving 6 bases of the junction unmatched. Here the CDR3 DNA reads TGTGCCAGCAGCTACTCCAGCGGGGGGGTCACCGGGGAGCTGTTTTTT. It encodes CASSYSSGGVTGELFF.

Here the CDR3 DNA reads TGTGCCAGCAGCTTATTGGGGGCCCAGCCCCAGCATTTT. This translates into CASSLLGAQPQHF. This rearrangement joins TRBV7-8 to TRBJ1-5; D might be TRBD1 (6 bases). The CDR3 extends over 13 amino acids. Trimming removed 2 bases at V and 7 bases at J, with 9 bases between. Germline CDR1 SGHVS, CDR2 FQNEAQ. The full variable domain, completed using reference TRBV7-8 and TRBJ1-5, is GAGVSQSPRYKVAKRGQDVALRCDPISGHVSLFWYQQALGQGPEFLTYFQNEAQLDKSGLPSDRFFAERPEGSVSTLKIQRTQQEDSAVYLCASSLLGAQPQHFGDGTRLSIL.

CDR3 in amino acids: CASSTGQQNTEAFF. The CDR3 nucleotides read TGTGCCAGCAGTACGGGACAGCAGAACACTGAAGCTTTCTTT. J is TRBJ1-1 and V is TRBV2; 7 bases fit TRBD1. CDR1 is SNHLY and CDR2 is FYNNEI in the germline V gene. The CDR3 runs to 14 residues. The ends lost 5 bases at V and 1 base at J; junction bases unmatched: 4.

V is TRBV25-1 and J is TRBJ2-7; 8 bases fit TRBD1. The germline CDR1 and CDR2 sequences are MGHDK and SYGVNS. V lost 4 bases, J lost 5 bases, and 10 bases stayed unmatched. The CDR3 sequence is 15 residues long. The CDR3 nucleotides read TGTGCCAGCAGTGCTTTCCGACAGGGGCAACACGAGCAGTACTTC. Its translation: CASSAFRQGQHEQYF.

This clone was observed a handful of times. V usage is TRBV28 and J usage is TRBJ1-1, with unresolved D. The CDR3 totals 14 residues. Germline CDR1 reads MDHEN; CDR2 reads SYDVKM. The V end lost 10 bases, the J end lost 1 base, and 16 bases lay between the germline ends. CDR3 bases: TGTGCCACCCATGAGGCAGGAGGGAACACTGAAGCTTTCTTT. Translation: CATHEAGGNTEAFF.

The gene calls are TRBV5-6 and TRBJ2-3; 7 positions agree with TRBD2. The CDR3 covers 16 residues. The V gene end was trimmed by 1 base and the J gene end by 5 bases; junction bases not matched to a gene: 10. Germline CDR1 is SGHDT and CDR2 is YYEEEE. In DNA form, the CDR3 reads TGTGCCAGCAGCTTGCCTAGCGGAGCGAGGGGAGATACGCAGTATTTT. Translated, it gives CASSLPSGARGDTQYF.

The rearrangement joins TRBV4-1 to TRBJ2-5; possible D gene TRBD1, 5 bases. CDR3 length: 12 amino acids. V lost 4 bases, J lost 4 bases, and 7 bases lay in between. Germline V gives CDR1 MGHRA, CDR2 YSYEKL. Here the CDR3 reads CASSLGAETQYF. The CDR3 bases are TGCGCCAGCAGCCTAGGGGCAGAGACCCAGTACTTC.

As for this clone: Additional DNA sequences in this sample encode the identical CDR3. This chain connects TRBV6-5 to TRBJ2-1, with TRBD2 identical over 10 bases. The CDR3 covers 14 residues. Germline V lookup: CDR1 MNHEY, CDR2 SVGAGI. The ends lost 6 bases at V and 6 bases at J; junction bases unmatched: 5. The CDR3 spells CASSSWTSGNEQFF. CDR3 DNA sequence: TGTGCCAGCAGCTCATGGACTAGCGGCAATGAGCAGTTCTTC.